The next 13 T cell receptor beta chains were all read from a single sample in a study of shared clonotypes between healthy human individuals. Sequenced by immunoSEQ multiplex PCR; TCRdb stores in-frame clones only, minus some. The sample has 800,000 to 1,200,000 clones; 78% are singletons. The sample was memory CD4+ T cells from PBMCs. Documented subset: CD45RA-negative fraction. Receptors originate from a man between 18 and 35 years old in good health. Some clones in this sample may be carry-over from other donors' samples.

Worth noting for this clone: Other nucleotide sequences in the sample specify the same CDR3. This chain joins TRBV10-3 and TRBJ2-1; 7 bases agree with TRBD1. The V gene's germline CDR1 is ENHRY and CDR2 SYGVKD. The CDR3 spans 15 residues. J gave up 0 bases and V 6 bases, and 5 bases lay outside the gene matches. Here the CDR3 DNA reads TGTGCCATCAGCGAACGGGACAGCTCCTACAATGAGCAGTTCTTC. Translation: CAISERDSSYNEQFF.

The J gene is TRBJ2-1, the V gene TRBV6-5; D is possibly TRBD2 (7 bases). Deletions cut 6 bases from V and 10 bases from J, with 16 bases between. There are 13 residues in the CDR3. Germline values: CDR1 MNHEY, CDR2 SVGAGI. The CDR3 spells CASSGGRGLEQFF. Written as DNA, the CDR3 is TGTGCCAGCAGCGGCGGGCGGGGGCTAGAGCAGTTCTTC.

The CDR3 coding sequence is TGTGCCAGCAGAGCCACCCCGGGACTCCAAGAGACCCAGTACTTC. This translates into CASRATPGLQETQYF. The J gene is TRBJ2-5, the V gene TRBV28, with D maybe TRBD2 (6 bases). V was trimmed by 6 bases and J by 1 base, leaving 15 bases between them. The CDR3 consists of 15 residues. Germline CDR1 MDHEN, CDR2 SYDVKM.

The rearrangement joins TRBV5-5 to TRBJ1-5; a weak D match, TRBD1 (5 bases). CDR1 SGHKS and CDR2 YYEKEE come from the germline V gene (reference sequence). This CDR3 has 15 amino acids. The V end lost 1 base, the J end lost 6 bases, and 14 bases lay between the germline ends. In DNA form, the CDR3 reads TGTGCCAGCAGCTTGATCGCAGGGATCTTTCAGCCCCAGCATTTT. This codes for CASSLIAGIFQPQHF. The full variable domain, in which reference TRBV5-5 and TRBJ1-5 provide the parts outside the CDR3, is DAGVTQSPTHLIKTRGQQVTLRCSPISGHKSVSWYQQVLGQGPQFIFQYYEKEERGRGNFPDRFSARQFPNYSSELNVNALLLGDSALYLCASSLIAGIFQPQHFGDGTRLSIL.

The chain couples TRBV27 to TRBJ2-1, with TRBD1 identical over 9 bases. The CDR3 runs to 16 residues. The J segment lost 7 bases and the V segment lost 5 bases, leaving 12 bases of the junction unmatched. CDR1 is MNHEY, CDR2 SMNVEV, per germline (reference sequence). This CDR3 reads CASSPPGTGLRNEQFF. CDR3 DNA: TGTGCCAGCAGTCCCCCCGGGACAGGGTTGAGGAATGAGCAGTTCTTC.

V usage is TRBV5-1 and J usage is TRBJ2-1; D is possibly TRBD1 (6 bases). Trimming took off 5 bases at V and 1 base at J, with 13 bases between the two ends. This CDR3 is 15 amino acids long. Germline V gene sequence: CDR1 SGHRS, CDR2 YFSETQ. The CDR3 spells CASRQGGDSYNEQFF. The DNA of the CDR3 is TGCGCCAGCAGGCAAGGGGGAGATTCCTACAATGAGCAGTTCTTC.

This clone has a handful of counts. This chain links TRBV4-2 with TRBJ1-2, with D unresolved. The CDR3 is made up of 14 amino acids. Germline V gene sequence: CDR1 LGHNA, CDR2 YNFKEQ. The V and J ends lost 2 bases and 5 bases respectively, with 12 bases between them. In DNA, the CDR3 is TGTGCCAGCAGCCAACTCTCCGTGGGGTATGGCTACACCTTC. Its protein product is CASSQLSVGYGYTF.

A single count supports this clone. The CDR3 reads CSVGDRSGNTIYF. The CDR3 DNA sequence: TGCAGCGTTGGGGATCGCTCCGGAAACACCATATATTTT. This chain uses TRBV29-1 with TRBJ1-3; no reliable D call. The CDR3 is made up of 13 amino acids. Germline lookup yields CDR1 SQVTM and CDR2 ANQGSEA. V was shortened by 4 bases and J by 4 bases, with 11 bases between the two germline ends.

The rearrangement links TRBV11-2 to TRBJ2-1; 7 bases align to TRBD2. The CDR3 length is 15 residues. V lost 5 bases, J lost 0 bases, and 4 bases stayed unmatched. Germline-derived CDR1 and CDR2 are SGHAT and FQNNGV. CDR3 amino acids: CASSPGGTSYNEQFF. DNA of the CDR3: TGTGCCAGCAGCCCCGGGGGGACCTCCTACAATGAGCAGTTCTTC.

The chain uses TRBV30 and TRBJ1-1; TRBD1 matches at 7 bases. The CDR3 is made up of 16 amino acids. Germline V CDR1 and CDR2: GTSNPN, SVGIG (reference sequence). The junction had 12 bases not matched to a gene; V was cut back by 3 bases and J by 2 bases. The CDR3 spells CAWRGGSGQLNTEAFF. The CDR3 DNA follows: TGTGCCTGGAGGGGGGGATCGGGACAGCTAAACACTGAAGCTTTCTTT.

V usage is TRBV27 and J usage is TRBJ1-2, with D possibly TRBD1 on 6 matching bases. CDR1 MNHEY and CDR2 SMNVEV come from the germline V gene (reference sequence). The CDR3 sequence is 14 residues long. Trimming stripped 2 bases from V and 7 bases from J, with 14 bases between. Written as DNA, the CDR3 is TGTGCCAGCAGTTTAGGGTGGGGGGCTGGTGGCTACACCTTC. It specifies CASSLGWGAGGYTF.

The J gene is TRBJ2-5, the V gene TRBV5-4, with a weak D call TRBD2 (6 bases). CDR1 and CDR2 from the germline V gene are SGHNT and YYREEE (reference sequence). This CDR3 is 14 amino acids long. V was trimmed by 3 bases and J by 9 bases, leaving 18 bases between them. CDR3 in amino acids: CASSSGGSSAAQYF. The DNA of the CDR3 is TGTGCCAGCAGCTCCGGAGGGAGTTCCGCGGCCCAGTACTTC.

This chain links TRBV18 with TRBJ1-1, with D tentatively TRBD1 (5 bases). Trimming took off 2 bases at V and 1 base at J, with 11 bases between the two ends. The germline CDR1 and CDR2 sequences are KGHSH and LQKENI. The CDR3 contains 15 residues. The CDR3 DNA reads TGTGCCAGCTCACCATACGGGACTACGAACACTGAAGCTTTCTTT. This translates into CASSPYGTTNTEAFF.